This TCR beta chain is drawn from a study of blood T cell repertoires in COVID-19. Turning to the study itself: PBMCs, B-cell-depleted T cells, or T cells provided the cDNA or gDNA that made up the material.

Profiled with immunoSEQ multiplex PCR; TCRdb holds only in-frame clones, not every one. In the table there are over 150,000 clones, roughly 80% of which are singletons. This CDR3 comprises 15 residues. The V gene's germline CDR1 is MGHRA and CDR2 YSYEKL. V gave up 5 bases and J gave up 3 bases, with 17 bases separating them. The source is a woman aged 60-75 years with acute or convalescent COVID-19. The genes are TRBV4-1 and TRBJ2-7; TRBD2 might be the D (5 bases). Source material: peripheral blood. CDR3 region: CASSAWSGRVYEQYF. The CDR3 coding sequence is TGCGCCAGCAGCGCTTGGTCCGGGCGGGTCTACGAGCAGTACTTC.